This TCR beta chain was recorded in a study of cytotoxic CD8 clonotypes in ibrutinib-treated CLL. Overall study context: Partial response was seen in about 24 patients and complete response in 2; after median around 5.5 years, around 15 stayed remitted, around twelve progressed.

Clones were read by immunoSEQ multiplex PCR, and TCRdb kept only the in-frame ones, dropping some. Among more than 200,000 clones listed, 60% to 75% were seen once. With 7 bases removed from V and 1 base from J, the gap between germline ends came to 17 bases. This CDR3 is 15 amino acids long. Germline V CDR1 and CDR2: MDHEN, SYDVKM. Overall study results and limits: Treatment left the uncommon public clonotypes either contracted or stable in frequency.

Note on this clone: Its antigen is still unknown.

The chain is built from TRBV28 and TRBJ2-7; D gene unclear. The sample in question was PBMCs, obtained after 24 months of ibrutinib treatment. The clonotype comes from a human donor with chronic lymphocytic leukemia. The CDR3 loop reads CASNSWRVLSYEQYF. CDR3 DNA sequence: TGTGCCAGCAACTCCTGGCGTGTACTTTCCTACGAGCAGTACTTC.